Sequencing of this T cell receptor (beta chain) was carried out in a study of technical replicates of blood from a few donors. The CDR3 covers 15 residues. V was clipped by 3 bases and J by 8 bases; unmatched bases: 8. Germline V gives CDR1 SGHVS, CDR2 FNYEAQ. Here immunoSEQ multiplex PCR was the method, and the copy in TCRdb shows in-frame clones only, minus some. The sample includes tens of thousands of clones, nearly 98% of them seen just once. The V gene is TRBV7-6, the J gene TRBJ2-3; 10 positions match TRBD2. The receptor was derived from a human donor in good health. What was sequenced was T cells isolated from PBMCs. The CDR3 nucleotides are TGTGCCAGCAGCTTGCTAGCGGGGGACCCGGGTACGCAGTATTTT. Translating it yields CASSLLAGDPGTQYF.